This T cell receptor (beta chain) was found in a study of early stage breast cancer tumors. This CDR3 has 13 amino acids. From germline, CDR1 is KGHSH and CDR2 LQKENI. Between the trimmed V and J ends, which lost 6 bases and 4 bases, there was a span of 13 bases. Study-level results: Commonly generated sequences made up most enriched TCRB sequences shared between patients. Blood repertoires resembled normal breast more than tumor. Compared with adjacent normal breast, tumors showed approximately 2.5-fold denser, more clonal T cells.

Assay used: immunoSEQ multiplex PCR; TCRdb lists only in-frame clones, some missing. This table holds about 48,000 clones, 75% to 85% found once. About this clone itself: The target antigen is unknown. The sample carries other DNA sequences with the same CDR3.

Sequences were obtained from blood. The clonotype comes from a person aged 45-65 years with breast cancer. The V gene is TRBV18, the J gene TRBJ2-7; TRBD2 might be the D (7 bases). The CDR3 sequence: CASSPGEGYEQYF. DNA of the CDR3: TGTGCCAGCTCCCCAGGGGAGGGGTACGAGCAGTACTTC. The variable domain in full, completed from reference TRBV18 and TRBJ2-7, reads NAGVMQNPRHLVRRRGQEARLRCSPMKGHSHVYWYRQLPEEGLKFMVYLQKENIIDESGMPKERFSAEFPKEGPSILRIQQVVRGDSAAYFCASSPGEGYEQYFGPGTRLTVT.